This T cell receptor (beta chain) was recorded in a study of cytomegalovirus exposure and HLA in healthy donors. Broader study findings: Among TCR beta chains, those listed as cytomegalovirus-associated numbered fewer than 200. Excluded were some V segments that proved indistinguishable, including TRBV6-2 and TRBV6-3. According to an earlier analysis, most TCR beta V segments yielded productive rearrangements about 87% or about 30% of the time. The availability of immune exposure information extended only to CMV serostatus.

With V trimmed by 2 bases and J by 0 bases, 7 bases remained unmatched. This CDR3 has 17 amino acids. Per the germline V gene, CDR1 is SGHRS and CDR2 is YFSETQ. As for this clone: Its antigen is unidentified.

The PCR employed 60 Vbeta primers together with 13 Jbeta primers. The data were produced by immunoSEQ multiplex PCR, yet TCRdb's version contains in-frame clones alone and is incomplete. The sample lists 130,000 or so clones, roughly 80% occurring once. V and J are TRBV5-1 and TRBJ2-7, with 11 bases fitting TRBD2. The sample consisted of PBMCs. The clonotype originates from a female donor in good health and CMV-seronegative. This chain's CDR3 is CASSLATSGEASYEQYF. DNA for the CDR3: TGCGCCAGCAGCTTAGCGACTAGCGGGGAGGCCTCCTACGAGCAGTACTTC.